The 14 T cell receptor beta chains presented below share a single source sample, sequenced in a study of blood T cell repertoires in COVID-19. Assay: immunoSEQ multiplex PCR; the TCRdb copy retains only in-frame clones and omits some. The repertoire holds about 200,000 clones, with 88% as singletons. The sequencing sample was made of peripheral blood. These receptor sequences come from a man between 40 and 49 years old with active or convalescent COVID-19.

The rearrangement uses TRBV7-9 and TRBJ1-2; TRBD1 is a possible D gene (6 bases). The CDR3 is 16 residues long. V was trimmed by 2 bases and J by 1 base, leaving 14 bases between them. Germline V gives CDR1 SEHNR, CDR2 FQNEAQ (reference sequence). CDR3 nucleotides: TGTGCCAGCAGCTTATCGGGGGCGGGAGATAACTATGGCTACACCTTC. Protein: CASSLSGAGDNYGYTF.

V and J are TRBV19 and TRBJ1-1, with unresolved D. V was trimmed by 1 base and J by 1 base, leaving 7 bases between them. Germline loops: CDR1 LNHDA, CDR2 SQIVND (reference sequence). This CDR3 is built from 14 residues. The CDR3: CASSIVPGNTEAFF. The CDR3 DNA sequence: TGTGCCAGTAGTATAGTTCCAGGGAACACTGAAGCTTTCTTT.

The V gene is TRBV7-9, the J gene TRBJ1-4, with 7 nucleotides matching TRBD1. The length of the CDR3 is 16 residues. In germline, CDR1 is SEHNR, CDR2 FQNEAQ (reference sequence). The J segment lost 4 bases and the V segment lost 3 bases, leaving 8 bases of the junction unmatched. DNA for the CDR3: TGTGCCAGCAGCTTCGGAGGGGGCGGGTATAATGAAAAACTGTTTTTT. It encodes CASSFGGGGYNEKLFF.

The V and J genes are TRBV5-6 and TRBJ2-7; the D gene is possibly TRBD2 (6 bases). Germline V gene data show CDR1 as SGHDT and CDR2 as YYEEEE. Trimming stripped 0 bases from V and 5 bases from J, with 6 bases between. The CDR3 covers 12 residues. In DNA, the CDR3 is TGTGCCAGCAGCTTGGGGGGGGACGAGCAGTACTTC. This gives the protein CASSLGGDEQYF.

This clone was seen only a few times. The V gene is TRBV6-2 or TRBV6-3, the J gene TRBJ1-6; D may be TRBD1 (5 bases). The CDR3 runs 14 residues. V lost 0 bases, J lost 14 bases, and 14 bases lay in between. Germline loops: CDR1 MNHEY, CDR2 SVGEGT. CDR3 nucleotides: TGTGCCAGCAGTTACTCGGGTAGGGGAAATTCCCTCCACTTT. Residues: CASSYSGRGNSLHF.

CDR3 in DNA: TGTGCCAGCAGTCTACAAACTAGAGCCGAGCAGTACTTC. It encodes CASSLQTRAEQYF. The chain combines TRBV27 with TRBJ2-7; D may be TRBD2 (5 bases). Per germline, CDR1 MNHEY and CDR2 SMNVEV (reference sequence). V gave up 5 bases and J gave up 6 bases, with 14 bases separating them. The CDR3 consists of 13 residues.

Remarks on this clone: Different DNA sequences within this sample yield the same CDR3. The V gene is TRBV29-1, the J gene TRBJ2-2; a weak D match, TRBD1 (6 bases). V lost 7 bases to trimming and J lost 1 base, with 7 bases between them. The CDR3 totals 12 residues. Germline V lookup: CDR1 SQVTM, CDR2 ANQGSEA. The CDR3 sequence is CSAGQNTGELFF. The CDR3 DNA sequence: TGCAGCGCGGGACAGAACACCGGGGAGCTGTTTTTT.

This sequence joins TRBV19 and TRBJ1-1; possible D gene TRBD1, 6 bases. With 6 bases removed from V and 4 bases from J, the gap between germline ends came to 9 bases. This CDR3 has 12 amino acids. CDR1 and CDR2 (germline): LNHDA, SQIVND (reference sequence). CDR3 sequence (DNA): TGTGCCAGTAGCAGAGGGGGCACTGAAGCTTTCTTT. This codes for CASSRGGTEAFF. Combining the CDR3 with reference TRBV19 and TRBJ1-1 gives the whole variable domain DGGITQSPKYLFRKEGQNVTLSCEQNLNHDAMYWYRQDPGQGLRLIYYSQIVNDFQKGDIAEGYSVSREKKESFPLTVTSAQKNPTAFYLCASSRGGTEAFFGQGTRLTVV.

The chain recombines TRBV27 with TRBJ1-5, with D perhaps matching TRBD1 (6 bases). This CDR3 has 13 amino acids. V lost 2 bases to trimming and J lost 4 bases, with 6 bases between them. The germline V gene encodes CDR1 MNHEY and CDR2 SMNVEV (reference sequence). In nucleotides, the CDR3 is TGTGCCAGCAGTTTAGGGACAAATCAGCCCCAGCATTTT. Amino acids: CASSLGTNQPQHF.

J is TRBJ2-2 and V is TRBV5-1; D remains unclear. The CDR3 runs 16 residues. In germline, CDR1 is SGHRS, CDR2 YFSETQ. Trimming took 0 bases from V and 1 from J, leaving 10 bases between them. The CDR3: CASSLGVPRNTGELFF. CDR3 nucleotides: TGCGCCAGCAGCTTGGGGGTCCCTAGGAACACCGGGGAGCTGTTTTTT.

The CDR3 loop reads CASTVNVGQRYEAFF. CDR3 coding DNA: TGTGCCAGTACCGTAAATGTGGGACAGAGATATGAAGCTTTCTTT. The chain links TRBV19 to TRBJ1-1; 7 positions agree with TRBD1. With 7 bases clipped from V and 7 bases from J, the junction kept 15 bases outside the gene matches. The germline gives CDR1 LNHDA, CDR2 SQIVND (reference sequence). The CDR3 runs 15 residues.

The rearrangement uses TRBV19 and TRBJ2-7, with 9 positions matching TRBD1. The CDR3 loop spans 14 amino acids. CDR1 is LNHDA and CDR2 is SQIVND in the germline V gene (reference sequence). V lost 5 bases to trimming and J lost 6 bases; unmatched junction nucleotides: 8. DNA of the CDR3: TGTGCCAGTAGTGCGAGGGACAGGGTAACCGAGCAGTACTTC. It translates to CASSARDRVTEQYF.

The chain joins TRBV7-8 to TRBJ2-1; tentative D call: TRBD2 (7 bases). This CDR3 is built from 18 residues. Germline V CDR1 and CDR2: SGHVS, FQNEAQ. V was cut by 3 bases and J by 0 bases, with 18 bases left in between. CDR3 residues: CASSFRVGGGDSYNEQFF. The CDR3 DNA follows: TGTGCCAGCAGCTTTAGGGTCGGCGGGGGCGACTCCTACAATGAGCAGTTCTTC.

This clone was recorded only once. This chain links TRBV20-1 with TRBJ2-7; 7 positions match TRBD1. The CDR3 sequence is 12 residues long. CDR1 DFQATT and CDR2 SNEGSKA come from the germline V gene (reference sequence). With V trimmed by 3 bases and J by 4 bases, 3 bases remained unmatched. The CDR3 loop reads CSASGGQYEQYF. The CDR3 DNA follows: TGCAGTGCTAGTGGGGGACAGTACGAGCAGTACTTC.